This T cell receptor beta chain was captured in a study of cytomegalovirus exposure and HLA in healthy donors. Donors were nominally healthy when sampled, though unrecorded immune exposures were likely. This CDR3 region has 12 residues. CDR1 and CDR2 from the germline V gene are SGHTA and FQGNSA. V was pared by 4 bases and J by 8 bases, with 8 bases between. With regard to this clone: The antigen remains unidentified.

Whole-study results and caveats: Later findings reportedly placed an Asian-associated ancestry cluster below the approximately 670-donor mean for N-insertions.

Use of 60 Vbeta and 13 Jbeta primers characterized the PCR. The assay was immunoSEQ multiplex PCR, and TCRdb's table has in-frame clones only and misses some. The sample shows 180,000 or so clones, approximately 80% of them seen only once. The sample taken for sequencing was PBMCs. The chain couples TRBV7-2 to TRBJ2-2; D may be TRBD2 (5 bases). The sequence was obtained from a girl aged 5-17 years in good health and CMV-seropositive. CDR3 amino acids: CASSSRLGELFF. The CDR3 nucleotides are TGTGCCAGCAGCTCCCGACTAGGGGAGCTGTTTTTT.